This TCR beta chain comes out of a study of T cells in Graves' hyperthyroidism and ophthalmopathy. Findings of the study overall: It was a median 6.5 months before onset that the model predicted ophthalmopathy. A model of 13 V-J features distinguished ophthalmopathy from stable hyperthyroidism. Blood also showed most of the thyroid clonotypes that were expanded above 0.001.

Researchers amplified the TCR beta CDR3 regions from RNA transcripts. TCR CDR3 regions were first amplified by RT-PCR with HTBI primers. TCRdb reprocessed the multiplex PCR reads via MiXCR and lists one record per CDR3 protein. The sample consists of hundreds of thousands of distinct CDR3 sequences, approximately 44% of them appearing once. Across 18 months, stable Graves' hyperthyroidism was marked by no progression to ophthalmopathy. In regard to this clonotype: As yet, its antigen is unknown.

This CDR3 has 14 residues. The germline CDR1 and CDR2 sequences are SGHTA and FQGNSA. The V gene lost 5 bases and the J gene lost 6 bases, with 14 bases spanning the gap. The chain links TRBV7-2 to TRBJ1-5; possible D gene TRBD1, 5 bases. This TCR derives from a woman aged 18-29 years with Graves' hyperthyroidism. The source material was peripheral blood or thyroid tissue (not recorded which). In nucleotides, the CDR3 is TGTGCCAGCAGCCTCTCGACAGACGCTCAGCCCCAGCATTTT. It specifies CASSLSTDAQPQHF.